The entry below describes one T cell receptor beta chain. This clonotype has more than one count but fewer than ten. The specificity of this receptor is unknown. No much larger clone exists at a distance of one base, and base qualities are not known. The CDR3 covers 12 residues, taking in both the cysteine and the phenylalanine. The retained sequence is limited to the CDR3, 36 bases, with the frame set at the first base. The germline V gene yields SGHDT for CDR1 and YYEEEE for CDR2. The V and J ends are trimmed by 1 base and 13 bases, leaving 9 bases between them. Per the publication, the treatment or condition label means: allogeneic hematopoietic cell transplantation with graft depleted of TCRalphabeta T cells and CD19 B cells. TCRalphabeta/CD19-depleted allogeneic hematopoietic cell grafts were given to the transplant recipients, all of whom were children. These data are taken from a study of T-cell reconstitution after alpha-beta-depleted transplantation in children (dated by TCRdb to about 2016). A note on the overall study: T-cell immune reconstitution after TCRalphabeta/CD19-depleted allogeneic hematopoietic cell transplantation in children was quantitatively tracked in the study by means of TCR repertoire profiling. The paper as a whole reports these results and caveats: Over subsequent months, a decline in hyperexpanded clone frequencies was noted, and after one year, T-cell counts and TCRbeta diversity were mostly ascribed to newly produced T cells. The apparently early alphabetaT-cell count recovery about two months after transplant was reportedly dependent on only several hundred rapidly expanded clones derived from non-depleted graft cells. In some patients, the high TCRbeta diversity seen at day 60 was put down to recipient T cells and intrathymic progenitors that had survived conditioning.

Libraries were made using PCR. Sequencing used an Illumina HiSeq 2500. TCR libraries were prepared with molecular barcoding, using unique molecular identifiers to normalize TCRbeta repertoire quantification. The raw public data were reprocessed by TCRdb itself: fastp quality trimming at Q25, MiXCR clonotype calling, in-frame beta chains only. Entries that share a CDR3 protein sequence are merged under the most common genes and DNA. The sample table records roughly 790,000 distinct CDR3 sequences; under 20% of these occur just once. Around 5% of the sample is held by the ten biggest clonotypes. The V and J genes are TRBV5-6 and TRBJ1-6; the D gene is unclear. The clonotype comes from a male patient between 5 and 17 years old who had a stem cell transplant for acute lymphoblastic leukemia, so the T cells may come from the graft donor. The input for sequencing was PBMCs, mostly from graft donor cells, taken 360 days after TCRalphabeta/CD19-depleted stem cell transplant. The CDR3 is CASSLLREPLHF. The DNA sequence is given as TGTGCCAGCAGCTTGTTGCGGGAGCCCCTCCACTTT.